This T cell receptor beta chain stems from a study of blood T cell repertoires in COVID-19. Trimming took 0 bases from V and 2 from J, leaving 22 bases between them. This CDR3 spans 19 amino acids. CDR1 is MGHRA, CDR2 YSYEKL, per germline. TCRdb's copy holds only in-frame clones and misses some; the assay was immunoSEQ multiplex PCR. The repertoire holds around 300,000 clones, with approximately 91% as singletons. The sample taken for sequencing was PBMCs or T cells enriched from blood (not recorded which). The sequence was obtained from a woman aged 35 to 49 who had recovered from COVID-19. V gene TRBV4-1 combines with J gene TRBJ1-2; possibly TRBD1 for D (6 bases). The chain's CDR3 is CASSQEKLVGGARNYGYTF. CDR3 nucleotide sequence: TGCGCCAGCAGCCAAGAGAAGCTCGTGGGGGGGGCGAGAAACTATGGCTACACCTTC.